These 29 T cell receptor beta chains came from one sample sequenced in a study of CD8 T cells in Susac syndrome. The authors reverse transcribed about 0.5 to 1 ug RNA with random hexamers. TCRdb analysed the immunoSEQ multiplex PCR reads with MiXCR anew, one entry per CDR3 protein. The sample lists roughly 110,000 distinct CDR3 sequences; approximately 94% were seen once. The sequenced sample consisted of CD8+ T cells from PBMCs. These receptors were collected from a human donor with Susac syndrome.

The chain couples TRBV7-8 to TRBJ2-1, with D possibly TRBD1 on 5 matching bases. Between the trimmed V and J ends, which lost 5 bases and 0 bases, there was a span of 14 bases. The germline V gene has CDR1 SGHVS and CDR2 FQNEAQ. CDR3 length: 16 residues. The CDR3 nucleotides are TGTGCCAGCAGCCCAAAGACAGCGAGCTCCTACAATGAGCAGTTCTTC. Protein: CASSPKTASSYNEQFF.

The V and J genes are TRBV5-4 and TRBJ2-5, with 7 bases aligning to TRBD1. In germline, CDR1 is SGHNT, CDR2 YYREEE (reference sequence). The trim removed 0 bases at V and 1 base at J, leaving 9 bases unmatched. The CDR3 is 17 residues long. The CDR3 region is CASSLGDRAGRQETQYF. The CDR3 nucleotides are TGTGCCAGCAGCTTGGGTGACAGGGCGGGTCGCCAAGAGACCCAGTACTTC. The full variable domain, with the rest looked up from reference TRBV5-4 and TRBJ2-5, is ETGVTQSPTHLIKTRGQQVTLRCSSQSGHNTVSWYQQALGQGPQFIFQYYREEENGRGNFPPRFSGLQFPNYSSELNVNALELDDSALYLCASSLGDRAGRQETQYFGPGTRLLVL.

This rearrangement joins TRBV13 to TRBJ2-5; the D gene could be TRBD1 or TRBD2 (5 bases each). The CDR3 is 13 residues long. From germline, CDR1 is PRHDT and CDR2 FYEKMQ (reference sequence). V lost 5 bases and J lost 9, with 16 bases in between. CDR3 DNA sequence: TGTGCCAGCAGCCCAGACTCAGGGAGTGCCCAGTACTTC. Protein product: CASSPDSGSAQYF.

CDR3 region: CASSMGGEQFF. DNA for the CDR3: TGTGCCAGCAGCATGGGTGGTGAGCAGTTCTTC. The rearrangement uses TRBV7-3 and TRBJ2-1; D gene unclear. The CDR3 is 11 amino acids. The ends were cut back, 5 bases at V and 9 bases at J, with 8 bases in the middle. The germline V gene encodes CDR1 SGHTA and CDR2 FQGTGA.

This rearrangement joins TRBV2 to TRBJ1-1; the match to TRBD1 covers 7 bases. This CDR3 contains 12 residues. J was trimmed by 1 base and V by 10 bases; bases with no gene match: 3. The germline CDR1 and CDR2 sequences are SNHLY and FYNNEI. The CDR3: CATRTGNTEAFF. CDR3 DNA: TGTGCCACCAGGACAGGGAACACTGAAGCTTTCTTT.

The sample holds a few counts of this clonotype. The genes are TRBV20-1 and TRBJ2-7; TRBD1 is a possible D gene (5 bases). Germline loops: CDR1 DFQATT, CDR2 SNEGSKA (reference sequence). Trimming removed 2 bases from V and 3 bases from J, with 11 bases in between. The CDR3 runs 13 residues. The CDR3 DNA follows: TGCAGTGCTAGATCGACTGACAGCTACGAGCAGTACTTC. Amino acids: CSARSTDSYEQYF.

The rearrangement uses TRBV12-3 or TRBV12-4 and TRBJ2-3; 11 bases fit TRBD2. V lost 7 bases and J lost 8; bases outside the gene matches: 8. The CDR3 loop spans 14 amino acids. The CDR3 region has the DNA TGTGCCAGCATGACTAGCGGGGCCCCGGGTACGCAGTATTTT. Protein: CASMTSGAPGTQYF.

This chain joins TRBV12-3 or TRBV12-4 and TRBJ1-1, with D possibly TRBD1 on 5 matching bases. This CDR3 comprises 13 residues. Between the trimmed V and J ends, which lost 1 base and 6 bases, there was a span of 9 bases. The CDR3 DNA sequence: TGTGCCAGCAGTTTAGGACAGATTGCTGAAGCTTTCTTT. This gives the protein CASSLGQIAEAFF.

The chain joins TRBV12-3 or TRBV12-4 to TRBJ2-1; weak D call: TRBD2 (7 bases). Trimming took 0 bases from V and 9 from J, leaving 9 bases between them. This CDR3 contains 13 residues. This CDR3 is CASSLAGGREQFF. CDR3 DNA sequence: TGTGCCAGCAGTTTAGCGGGGGGGCGTGAGCAGTTCTTC.

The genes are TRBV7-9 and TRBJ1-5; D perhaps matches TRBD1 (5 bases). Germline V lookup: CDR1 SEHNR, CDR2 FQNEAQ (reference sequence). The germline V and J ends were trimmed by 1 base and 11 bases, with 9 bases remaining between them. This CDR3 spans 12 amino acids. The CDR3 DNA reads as TGTGCCAGCAGCTTAGAAGGGGCGTCCCAGCATTTT. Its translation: CASSLEGASQHF.

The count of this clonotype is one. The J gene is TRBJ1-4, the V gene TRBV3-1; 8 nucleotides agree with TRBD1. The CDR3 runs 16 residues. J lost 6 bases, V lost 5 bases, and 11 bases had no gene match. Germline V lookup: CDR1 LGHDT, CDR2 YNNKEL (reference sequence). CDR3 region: CASSTRQGTHHEKLFF. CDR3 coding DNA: TGTGCCAGCAGCACCCGACAGGGGACGCACCATGAAAAACTGTTTTTT.

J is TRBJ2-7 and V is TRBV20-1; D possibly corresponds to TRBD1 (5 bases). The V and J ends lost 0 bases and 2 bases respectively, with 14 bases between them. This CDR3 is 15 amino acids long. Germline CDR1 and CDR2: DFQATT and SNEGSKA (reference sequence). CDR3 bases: TGCAGTGCTAGAGATGCACTCAGGGTAACCTACGAGCAGTACTTC. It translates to CSARDALRVTYEQYF.

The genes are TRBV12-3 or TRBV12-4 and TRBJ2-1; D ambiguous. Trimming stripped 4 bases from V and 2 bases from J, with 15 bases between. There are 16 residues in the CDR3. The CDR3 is CASSSGPIATYNEQFF. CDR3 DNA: TGTGCCAGCAGTTCTGGACCCATCGCTACCTACAATGAGCAGTTCTTC.

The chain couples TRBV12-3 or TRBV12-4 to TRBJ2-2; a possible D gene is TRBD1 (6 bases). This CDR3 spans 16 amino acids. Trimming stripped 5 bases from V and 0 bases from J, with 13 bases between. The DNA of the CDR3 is TGTGCCAGCAGTCCATGGACAGTCTCGAACACCGGGGAGCTGTTTTTT. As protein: CASSPWTVSNTGELFF.

The DNA for the CDR3 is TGTGCCAGCAGTTACTCGAGAAACTCGAACCGGGAGCTGTTTTTT. It specifies CASSYSRNSNRELFF. This sequence joins TRBV6-5 and TRBJ2-2; D not certain. CDR1 MNHEY and CDR2 SVGAGI come from the germline V gene. This CDR3 is 15 amino acids long. Trimming cost V 0 bases and J 9 bases, with 14 bases left between them.

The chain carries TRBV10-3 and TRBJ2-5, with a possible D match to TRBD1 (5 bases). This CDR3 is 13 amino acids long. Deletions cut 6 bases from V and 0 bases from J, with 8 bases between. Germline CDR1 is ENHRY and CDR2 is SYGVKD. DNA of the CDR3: TGTGCCATCAGACTGGACAACCAAGAGACCCAGTACTTC. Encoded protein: CAIRLDNQETQYF.

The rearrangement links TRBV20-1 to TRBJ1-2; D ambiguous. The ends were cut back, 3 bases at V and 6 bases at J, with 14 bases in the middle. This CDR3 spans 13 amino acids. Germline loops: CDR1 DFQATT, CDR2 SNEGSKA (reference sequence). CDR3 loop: CSARLAGNDGYTF. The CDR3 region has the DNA TGCAGTGCTAGGCTGGCAGGAAACGATGGCTACACCTTC.

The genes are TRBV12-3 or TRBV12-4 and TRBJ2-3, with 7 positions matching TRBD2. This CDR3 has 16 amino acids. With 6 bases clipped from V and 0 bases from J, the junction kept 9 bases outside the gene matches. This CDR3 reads CASSGWGGESTDTQYF. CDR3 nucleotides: TGTGCCAGCAGCGGCTGGGGGGGGGAGAGCACAGATACGCAGTATTTT.

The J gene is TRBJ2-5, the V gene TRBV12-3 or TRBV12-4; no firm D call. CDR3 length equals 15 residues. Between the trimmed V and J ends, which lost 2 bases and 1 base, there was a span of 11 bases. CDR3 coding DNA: TGTGCCAGCAGTTTAAGGACCTTTCCCCAAGAGACCCAGTACTTC. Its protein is CASSLRTFPQETQYF.

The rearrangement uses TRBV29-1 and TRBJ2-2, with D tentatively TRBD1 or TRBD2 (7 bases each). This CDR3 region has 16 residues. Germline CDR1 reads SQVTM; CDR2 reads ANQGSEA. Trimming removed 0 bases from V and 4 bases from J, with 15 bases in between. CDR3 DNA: TGCAGCGTTGAAGAAGGGGGAGGGGGCCTCACCGGGGAGCTGTTTTTT. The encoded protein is CSVEEGGGGLTGELFF.

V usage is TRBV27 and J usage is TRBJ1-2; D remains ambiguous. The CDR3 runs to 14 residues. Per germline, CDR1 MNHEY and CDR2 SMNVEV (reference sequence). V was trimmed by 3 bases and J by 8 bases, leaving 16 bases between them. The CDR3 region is CASSFLSHTEGYTF. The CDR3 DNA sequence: TGTGCCAGCAGTTTCCTGTCACACACGGAGGGCTACACCTTC.

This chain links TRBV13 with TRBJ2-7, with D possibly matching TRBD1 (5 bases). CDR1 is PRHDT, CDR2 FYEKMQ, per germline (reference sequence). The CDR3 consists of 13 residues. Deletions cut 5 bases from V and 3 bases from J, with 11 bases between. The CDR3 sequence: CASSQGNVYEQYF. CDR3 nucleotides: TGTGCCAGCAGCCAGGGTAATGTCTACGAGCAGTACTTC.

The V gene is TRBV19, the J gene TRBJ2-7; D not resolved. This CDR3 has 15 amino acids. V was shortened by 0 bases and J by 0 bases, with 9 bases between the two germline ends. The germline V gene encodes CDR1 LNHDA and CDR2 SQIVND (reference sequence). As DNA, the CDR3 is TGTGCCAGTAGTATAGATCCATCCTACTCCTACGAGCAGTACTTC. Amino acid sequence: CASSIDPSYSYEQYF. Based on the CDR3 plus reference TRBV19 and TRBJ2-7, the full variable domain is DGGITQSPKYLFRKEGQNVTLSCEQNLNHDAMYWYRQDPGQGLRLIYYSQIVNDFQKGDIAEGYSVSREKKESFPLTVTSAQKNPTAFYLCASSIDPSYSYEQYFGPGTRLTVT.

The CDR3 region is CASSARGEGGNTEAFF. For the CDR3, the DNA is TGTGCCAGCAGCGCCCGCGGCGAAGGTGGGAACACTGAAGCTTTCTTT. J is TRBJ1-1 and V is TRBV5-6; no clear D gene. The CDR3 contains 16 residues. Germline CDR1 reads SGHDT; CDR2 reads YYEEEE. Trimming pared 4 bases from V and 1 base from J, leaving 17 bases between.

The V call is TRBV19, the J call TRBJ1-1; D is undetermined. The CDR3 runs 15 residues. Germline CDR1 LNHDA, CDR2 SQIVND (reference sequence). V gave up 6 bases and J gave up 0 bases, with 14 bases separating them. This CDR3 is CASSMASSMNTEAFF. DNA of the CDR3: TGTGCCAGTAGCATGGCCAGCTCCATGAACACTGAAGCTTTCTTT.

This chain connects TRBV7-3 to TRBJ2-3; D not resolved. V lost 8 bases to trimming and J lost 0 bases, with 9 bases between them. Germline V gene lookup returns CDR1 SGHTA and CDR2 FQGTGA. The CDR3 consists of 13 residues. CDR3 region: CASGWSSTDTQYF. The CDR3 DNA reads TGTGCCAGCGGTTGGTCTAGCACAGATACGCAGTATTTT. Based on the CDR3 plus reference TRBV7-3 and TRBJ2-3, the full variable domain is GAGVSQTPSNKVTEKGKYVELRCDPISGHTALYWYRQSLGQGPEFLIYFQGTGAADDSGLPNDRFFAVRPEGSVSTLKIQRTERGDSAVYLCASGWSSTDTQYFGPGTRLTVL.

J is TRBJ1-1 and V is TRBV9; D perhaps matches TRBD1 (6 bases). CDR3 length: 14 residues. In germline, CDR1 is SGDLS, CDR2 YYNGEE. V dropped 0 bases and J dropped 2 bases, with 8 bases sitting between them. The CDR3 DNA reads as TGTGCCAGCAGCGTAGAGGACAGAAACACTGAAGCTTTCTTT. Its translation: CASSVEDRNTEAFF.

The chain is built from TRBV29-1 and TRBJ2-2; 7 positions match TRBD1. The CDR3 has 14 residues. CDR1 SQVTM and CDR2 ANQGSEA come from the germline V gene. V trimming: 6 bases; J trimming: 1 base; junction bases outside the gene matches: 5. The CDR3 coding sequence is TGCAGCGTCTCCGACAGGGTGAACACCGGGGAGCTGTTTTTT. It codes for CSVSDRVNTGELFF.

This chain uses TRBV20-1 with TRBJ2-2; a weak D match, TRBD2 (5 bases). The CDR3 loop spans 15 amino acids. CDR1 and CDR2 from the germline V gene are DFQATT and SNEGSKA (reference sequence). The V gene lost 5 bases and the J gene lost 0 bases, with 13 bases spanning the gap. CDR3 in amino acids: CSAGWESPNTGELFF. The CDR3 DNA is TGCAGTGCTGGGTGGGAGTCCCCGAACACCGGGGAGCTGTTTTTT.